This T cell receptor beta chain was identified in a study of identical twins. MiXCR, run by TCRdb on the 5' RACE reads, gives a single entry per CDR3 protein. The table has 200,000 or so distinct CDR3 sequences, roughly 7.5% seen once. The CDR3 runs 13 residues. Germline-derived CDR1 and CDR2 are KGHDR and SFDVKD. V shed 9 bases and J shed 1 base, with 11 bases lying between them. The sample also formed part of further work on yellow fever vaccine responses in identical twins.

The sequenced sample consisted of memory (CD45RO+) T cells sorted from blood. The TCR comes from a woman between 18 and 30 years old in good health. The gene calls are TRBV24-1 and TRBJ1-1, with D unresolved. Written as DNA, the CDR3 is TGTGCCACCTCACTCGGGTGGAACACTGAAGCTTTCTTT. It codes for CATSLGWNTEAFF.